This TCR beta chain was sequenced during a study of regulatory T cells in long-lasting Graves disease. The wider study: Patients met the persistent Graves' disease definition after over 5 years of antithyroid drugs with positive TSH receptor antibodies.

Time point in this sample: persistent/refractory GD, antithyroid drugs over 5 years with positive TRAb. PBMC RNA served as the TCR library source. Study-level results: There was favoring of TRBV28, TRBJ1-2 and TRBJ2-5 in persistent disease.

Combining iRepertoire HTBI primers with Arm-PCR of CDR3 regions, the authors built TCR beta libraries. Study processing details: Overall, samples carried around 60 TRBV and 14 TRBJ segments. TCRdb reanalysed the multiplex PCR reads using MiXCR and keeps one entry per CDR3 protein. In this record, the V and J calls reflect TCRdb's handling and not the investigators' own analysis. The table records 600,000 to 800,000 distinct CDR3 sequences, about 30% of them present only once. As regards this clonotype: The antigen is unknown. A clone one base away is much larger, so this may be a read error.

The length of the CDR3 is 16 residues. Trimming stripped 7 bases from V and 4 bases from J, with 20 bases between. Germline loops: CDR1 MDHEN, CDR2 SYDVKM. The clonotype originates from a female donor with Graves disease. The source was peripheral blood mononuclear cells (PBMCs), collected when the disease was refractory, from a patient treated with antithyroid drugs. This chain joins TRBV28 and TRBJ1-5; no firm D call. CDR3 amino acids: CASTLPGTNLNQPQHF. The CDR3 bases are TGTGCCAGCACCCTGCCTGGTACAAACCTTAATCAGCCCCAGCATTTT.